This T cell receptor (beta chain) was retrieved from a study of T cell changes during pregnancy in multiple sclerosis. Per germline, CDR1 MNHEY and CDR2 SVGAGI. This CDR3 spans 15 amino acids. Trimming pared 2 bases from V and 3 bases from J, leaving 13 bases between. Repertoires were generated with immunoSEQ multiplex PCR, while TCRdb's copy carries only in-frame clones and drops some. Found here are more than 95,000 clones, roughly 93% of them singletons; the top ten hold 0.75% to 0.95%. Sequencing used peripheral blood, obtained after pregnancy. This chain links TRBV6-5 with TRBJ1-2; D is uncertain. This clonotype was sampled from a female donor with multiple sclerosis, enrolled in a pregnancy study. CDR3 sequence (DNA): TGTGCCAGCAGTTACGAAGCGACCTCCCACTATGGCTACACCTTC. Encoded protein: CASSYEATSHYGYTF.